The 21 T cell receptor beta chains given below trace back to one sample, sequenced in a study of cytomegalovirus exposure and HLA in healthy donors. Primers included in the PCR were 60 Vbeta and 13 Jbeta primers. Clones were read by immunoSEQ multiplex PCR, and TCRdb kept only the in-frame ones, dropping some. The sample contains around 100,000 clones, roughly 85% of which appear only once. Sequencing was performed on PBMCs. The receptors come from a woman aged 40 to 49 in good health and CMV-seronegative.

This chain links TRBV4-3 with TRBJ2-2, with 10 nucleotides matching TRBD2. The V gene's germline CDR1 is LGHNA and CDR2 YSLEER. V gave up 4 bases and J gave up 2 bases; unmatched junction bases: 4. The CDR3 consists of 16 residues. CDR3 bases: TGCGCCAGCAGCCTTGGACTAGCGGAAAACACCGGGGAGCTGTTTTTT. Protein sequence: CASSLGLAENTGELFF.

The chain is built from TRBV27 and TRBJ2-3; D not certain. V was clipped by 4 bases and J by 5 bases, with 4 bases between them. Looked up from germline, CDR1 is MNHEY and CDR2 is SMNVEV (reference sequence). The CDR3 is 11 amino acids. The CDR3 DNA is TGTGCCAGCAGTTACGGAGATACGCAGTATTTT. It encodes CASSYGDTQYF.

CDR3 protein: CASSLPGGEQYF. DNA for the CDR3: TGTGCCAGCAGCTTGCCCGGGGGCGAGCAGTACTTC. This chain uses TRBV7-9 with TRBJ2-7, with D possibly TRBD2 on 6 matching bases. The V end was cut by 3 bases, the J end by 6 bases, with 9 bases between. CDR3 length: 12 residues. Germline V gene sequence: CDR1 SEHNR, CDR2 FQNEAQ (reference sequence).

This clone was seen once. Here the CDR3 reads CASRLGGTGNTIYF. The CDR3 DNA sequence: TGCGCCAGCAGGCTGGGGGGTACTGGAAACACCATATATTTT. J is TRBJ1-3 and V is TRBV5-1, with D possibly matching TRBD1 (5 bases). Germline V CDR1 and CDR2: SGHRS, YFSETQ. This CDR3 spans 14 amino acids. V was trimmed by 5 bases and J by 2 bases, leaving 11 bases between them.

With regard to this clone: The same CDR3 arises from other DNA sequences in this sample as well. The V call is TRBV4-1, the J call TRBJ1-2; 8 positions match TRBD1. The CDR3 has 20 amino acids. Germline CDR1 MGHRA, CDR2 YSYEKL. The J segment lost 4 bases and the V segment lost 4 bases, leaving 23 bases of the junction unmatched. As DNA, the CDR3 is TGCGCCAGCAGCCCTAGGACCGCGGACAGGGTAGAAGGGGCTAGCTATGGCTACACCTTC. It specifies CASSPRTADRVEGASYGYTF.

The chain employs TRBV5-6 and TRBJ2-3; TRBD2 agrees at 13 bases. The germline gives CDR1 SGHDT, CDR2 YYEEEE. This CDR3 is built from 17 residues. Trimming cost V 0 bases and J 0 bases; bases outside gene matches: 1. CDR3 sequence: CASSLVTSGRSTDTQYF. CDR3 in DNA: TGTGCCAGCAGCTTGGTGACTAGCGGGAGGAGCACAGATACGCAGTATTTT.

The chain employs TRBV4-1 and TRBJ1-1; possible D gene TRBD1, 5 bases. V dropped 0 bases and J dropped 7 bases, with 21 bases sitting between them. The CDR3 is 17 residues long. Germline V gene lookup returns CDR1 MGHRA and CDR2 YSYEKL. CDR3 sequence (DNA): TGCGCCAGCAGCCAAGAGAGTGTAGGGGAGGGAGGGGATGAAGCTTTCTTT. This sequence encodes CASSQESVGEGGDEAFF.

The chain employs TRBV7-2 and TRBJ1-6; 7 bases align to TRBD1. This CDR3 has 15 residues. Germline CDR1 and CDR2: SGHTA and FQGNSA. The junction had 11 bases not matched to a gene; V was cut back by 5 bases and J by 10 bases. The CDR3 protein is CASSTSGTEGSPLHF. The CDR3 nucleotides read TGTGCCAGCAGCACATCCGGGACAGAAGGATCACCCCTCCACTTT.

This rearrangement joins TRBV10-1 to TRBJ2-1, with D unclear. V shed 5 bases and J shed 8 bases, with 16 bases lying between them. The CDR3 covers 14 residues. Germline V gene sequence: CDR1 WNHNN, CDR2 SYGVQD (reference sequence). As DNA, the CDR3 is TGCGCCAGCAGTAAAACCCTCTCCGGGTATGAGCAGTTCTTC. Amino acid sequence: CASSKTLSGYEQFF.

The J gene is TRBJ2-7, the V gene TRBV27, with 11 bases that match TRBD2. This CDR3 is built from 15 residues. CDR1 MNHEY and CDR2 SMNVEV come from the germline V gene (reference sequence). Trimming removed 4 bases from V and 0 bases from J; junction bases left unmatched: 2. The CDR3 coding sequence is TGTGCCAGCAGTTCCACTAGCGGGAGCTCCTACGAGCAGTACTTC. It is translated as CASSSTSGSSYEQYF.

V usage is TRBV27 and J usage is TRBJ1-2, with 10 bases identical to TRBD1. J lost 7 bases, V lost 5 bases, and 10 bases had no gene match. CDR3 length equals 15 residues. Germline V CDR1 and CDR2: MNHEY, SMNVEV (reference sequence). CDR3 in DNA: TGTGCCAGCAGTAGCGCGACAGGGGGCGCGGGTGGCTACACCTTC. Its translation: CASSSATGGAGGYTF.

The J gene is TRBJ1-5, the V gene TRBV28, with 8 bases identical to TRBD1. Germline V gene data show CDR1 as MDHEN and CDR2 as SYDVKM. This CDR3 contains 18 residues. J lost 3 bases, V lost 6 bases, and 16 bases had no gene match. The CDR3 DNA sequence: TGTGCCAGCAGAGTCCCCCTCAGGGGGCGCGGGAACAATCAGCCCCAGCATTTT. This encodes CASRVPLRGRGNNQPQHF.

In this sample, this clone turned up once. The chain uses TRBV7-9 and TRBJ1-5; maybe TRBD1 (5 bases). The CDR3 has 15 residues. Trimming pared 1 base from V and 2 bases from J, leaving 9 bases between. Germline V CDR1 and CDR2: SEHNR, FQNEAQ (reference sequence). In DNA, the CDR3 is TGTGCCAGCAGCTTAGTAGGGGCGGGCAATCAGCCCCAGCATTTT. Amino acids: CASSLVGAGNQPQHF. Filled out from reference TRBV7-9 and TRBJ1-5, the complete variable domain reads DTGVSQNPRHKITKRGQNVTFRCDPISEHNRLYWYRQTLGQGPEFLTYFQNEAQLEKSRLLSDRFSAERPKGSFSTLEIQRTEQGDSAMYLCASSLVGAGNQPQHFGDGTRLSIL.

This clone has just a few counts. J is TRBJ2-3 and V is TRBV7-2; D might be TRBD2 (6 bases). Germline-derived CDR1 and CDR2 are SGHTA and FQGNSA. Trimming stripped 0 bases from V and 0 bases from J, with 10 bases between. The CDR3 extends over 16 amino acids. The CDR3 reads CASSLAPSVSTDTQYF. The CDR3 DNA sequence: TGTGCCAGCAGCTTAGCCCCTAGCGTAAGCACAGATACGCAGTATTTT.

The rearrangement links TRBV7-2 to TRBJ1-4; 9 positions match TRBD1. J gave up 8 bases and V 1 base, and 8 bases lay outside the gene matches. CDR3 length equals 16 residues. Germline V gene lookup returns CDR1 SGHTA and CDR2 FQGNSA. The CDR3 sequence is CASSLGWGQGVEKLFF. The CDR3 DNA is TGTGCCAGCAGCTTAGGCTGGGGACAGGGCGTAGAAAAACTGTTTTTT.

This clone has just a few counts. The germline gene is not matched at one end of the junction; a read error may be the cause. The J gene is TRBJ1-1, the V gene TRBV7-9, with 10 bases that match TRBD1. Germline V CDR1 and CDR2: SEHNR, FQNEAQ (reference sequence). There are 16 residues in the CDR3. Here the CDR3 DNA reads TGTTCCAGCAGCCTCGACAGGGGGCAACGGGACACTGAAGCTTTCTTT. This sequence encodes CSSSLDRGQRDTEAFF.

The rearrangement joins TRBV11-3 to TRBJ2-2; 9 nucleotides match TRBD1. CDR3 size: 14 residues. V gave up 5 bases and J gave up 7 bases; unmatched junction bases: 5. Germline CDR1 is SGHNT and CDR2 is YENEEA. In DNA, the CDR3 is TGTGCCAGCAGCCGGGGACAGGGAAACGGGGAGCTGTTTTTT. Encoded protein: CASSRGQGNGELFF.

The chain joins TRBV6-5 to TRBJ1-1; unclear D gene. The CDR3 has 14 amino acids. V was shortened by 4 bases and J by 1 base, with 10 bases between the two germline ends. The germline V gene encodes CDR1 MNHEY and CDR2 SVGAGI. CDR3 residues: CASSSFTENTEAFF. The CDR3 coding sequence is TGTGCCAGCAGTTCATTCACAGAGAACACTGAAGCTTTCTTT.

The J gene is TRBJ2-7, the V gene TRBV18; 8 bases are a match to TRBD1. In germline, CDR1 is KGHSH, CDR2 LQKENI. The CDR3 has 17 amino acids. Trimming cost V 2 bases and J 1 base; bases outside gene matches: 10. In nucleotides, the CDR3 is TGTGCCAGCTCACCAGGGACTTTGGGACAGGCTTCCTACGAGCAGTACTTC. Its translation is CASSPGTLGQASYEQYF.

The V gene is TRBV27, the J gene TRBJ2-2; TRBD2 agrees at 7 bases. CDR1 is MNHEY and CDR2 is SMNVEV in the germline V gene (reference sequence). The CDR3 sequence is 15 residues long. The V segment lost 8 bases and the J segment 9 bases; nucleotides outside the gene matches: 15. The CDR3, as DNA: TGTGCCAGCTCCCGACGGGAGGACCTCGCCCGGGAGCTGTTTTTT. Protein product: CASSRREDLARELFF.

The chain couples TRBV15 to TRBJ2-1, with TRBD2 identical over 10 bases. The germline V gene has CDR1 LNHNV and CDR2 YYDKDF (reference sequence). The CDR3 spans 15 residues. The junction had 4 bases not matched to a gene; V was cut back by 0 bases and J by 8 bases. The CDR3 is CATSRDGLAGDEQFF. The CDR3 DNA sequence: TGTGCCACCAGCAGAGATGGGCTAGCGGGGGATGAGCAGTTCTTC.